This T cell receptor beta chain was captured in a study of blood T cell repertoires in COVID-19 (dated by TCRdb to the early 2020s). Regarding the research as a whole: Collaborator samples came from the United States, Italy and Spain and covered acute and convalescent phases of COVID-19. The material from the prospective study consisted of cDNA or gDNA derived from T cells, B-cell-depleted T cells, or PBMCs. The dataset comprised deeply sampled blood TCRbeta repertoires from subjects exposed to, actively infected with, or recovered from COVID-19. The repertoires were released in a freely available public database meant as a resource for research on the immune response to SARS-CoV-2. The samples were drawn from the first 160 participants of the ongoing ImmuneRACE study and from under 1,500 subjects provided by 6 global collaborators. A de-identified subject ID, COVID-19 status, age in years and sex were almost always included in the sample metadata. Where HLA class I and class II types were available, the types were taken from metadata supplied by the sample provider, not from assay-based typing. The research as a whole found: How much clinical and demographic metadata was included differed by source and by participant, and the metadata was provided uncurated.

Participants in the prospective study were enrolled through a virtual design, were aged roughly 18 to 100 years, and lived in approximately 25 United States geographic areas. Cohort assignment in the prospective study relied on participant-reported clinical history from a screening survey and a study questionnaire. In the prospective study, mobile phlebotomists collected whole blood, serum and a nasopharyngeal or oropharyngeal swab from each participant. Participants in the prospective study had the option to provide additional blood draws and questionnaires over a roughly 2-month period. Blood samples from the prospective study were shipped frozen or at room temperature prior to DNA extraction. About this clone itself: Its recognized antigen is unknown. No clone much larger than this one lies a single base away; base qualities are absent.

Including the terminal cysteine and phenylalanine, the CDR3 comprises 15 residues. The retained sequence is limited to the CDR3, 45 bases, with the frame set at the first base. V loses 6 bases, J loses 0 bases, and the germline ends lie 14 bases apart. CDR1 and CDR2 (LGHDT, YNNKEL) derive from the germline V gene (reference sequence). The immunoSEQ Assay, a bias-controlled multiplex PCR, was used to amplify TCRbeta CDR3 regions from genomic DNA. In the original analysis: The number of nucleated cells in each sample was estimated from the amplification of reference gene primers within the assay. To quantify the absolute abundance of each unique TCRbeta CDR3 rearrangement, sequence reads were collapsed and filtered. For each sample, productive Simpson clonality was calculated as the square root of Simpson's diversity index over productive rearrangements. TCRdb provides this immuneACCESS table in a form limited to in-frame rearrangements. Some clones are lacking; in checked studies, under half of them reflect an unresolved V gene, and why the rest are absent is not known. V and J calls and clone size come straight from that table; D and trimming were deduced from the DNA. The sample data list hundreds of thousands of clones, and around 80% of these were observed just once. Under 4.5% of the sample rests with the top ten.

The sequence links TRBV3-1 (or the pseudogene TRBV3-2) to TRBJ1-1, with the D gene call left open. Sequencing used PBMCs or T cells enriched from blood (not recorded which). The receptor was derived from a man aged 30-40 years with acute COVID-19. In nucleotide form, the sequence is TGTGCCAGCAGTCAGGCCGGAACTCTGAACACTGAAGCTTTCTTT. It encodes CASSQAGTLNTEAFF.